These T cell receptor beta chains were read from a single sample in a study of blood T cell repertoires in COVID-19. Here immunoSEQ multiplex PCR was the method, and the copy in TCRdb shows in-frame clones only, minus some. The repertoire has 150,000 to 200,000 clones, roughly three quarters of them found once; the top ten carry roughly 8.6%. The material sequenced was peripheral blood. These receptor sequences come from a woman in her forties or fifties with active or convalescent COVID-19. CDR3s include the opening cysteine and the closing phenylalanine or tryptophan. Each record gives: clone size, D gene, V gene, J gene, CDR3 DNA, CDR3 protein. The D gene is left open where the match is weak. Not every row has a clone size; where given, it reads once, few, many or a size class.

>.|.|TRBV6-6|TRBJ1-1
TGTGCCAGCAGTACCGGTATGAACACTGAAGCTTTCTTT
CASSTGMNTEAFF
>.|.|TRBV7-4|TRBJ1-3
TGTGCCAGCAGCTTAGGGGGCAGGGAATCGTCTGGAAACACCATATATTTT
CASSLGGRESSGNTIYF
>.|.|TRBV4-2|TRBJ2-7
TGTGCCAGCAGCTTAGACAGCAGCTCCTACGAGCAGTACTTC
CASSLDSSSYEQYF
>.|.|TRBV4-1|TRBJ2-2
TGCGCCAGCAGCCGGGAGGCGGGTGCAAACACCGGGGAGCTGTTTTTT
CASSREAGANTGELFF
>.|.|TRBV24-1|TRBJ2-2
TGTGCCACCAGTGAGGACAGAGCGCACACCGGGGAGCTGTTTTTT
CATSEDRAHTGELFF
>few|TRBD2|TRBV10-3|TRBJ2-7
TGTGCCATCAGCGCGGGACTAGTTTCACTCTACGAGCAGTACTTC
CAISAGLVSLYEQYF
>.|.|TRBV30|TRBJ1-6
TGTGCCTGGAGAACTGGGAGCTCCTATAATTCACCCCTCCACTTT
CAWRTGSSYNSPLHF
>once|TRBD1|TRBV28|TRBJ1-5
TGTGCCAGCAGTTCAGGGGGCGATGGCAATCAGCCCCAGCATTTT
CASSSGGDGNQPQHF
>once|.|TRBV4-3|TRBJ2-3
TGCGCCAGCAGCCAAGGCGGGGCGTCTAGCACAGATACGCAGTATTTT
CASSQGGASSTDTQYF
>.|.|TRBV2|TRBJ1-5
TGTGCCAGCAGGGAACAGGGATCTGAGCAGCCCCAGCATTTT
CASREQGSEQPQHF
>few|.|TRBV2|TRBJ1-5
TGTGCCAGCAGCCGGGGACTGAATAGCAATCAGCCCCAGCATTTT
CASSRGLNSNQPQHF
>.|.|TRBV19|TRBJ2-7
TGTGCCAGTAGTCCACGAGCGGGCTCCTACGAGCAGTACTTC
CASSPRAGSYEQYF
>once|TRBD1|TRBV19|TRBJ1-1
TGTGCCACCCGGACAGGTCTATCCACTGAAGCTTTCTTT
CATRTGLSTEAFF
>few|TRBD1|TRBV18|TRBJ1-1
TGTGCCAGCTCTCCCCTCCTGACAGGGGGCTATGCTTCGGAGAACACTGAAGCTTTCTTT
CASSPLLTGGYASENTEAFF
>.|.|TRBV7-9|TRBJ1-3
TGTGCCAGCAGCTTAGGTGGGGACAGAAACACCATATATTTT
CASSLGGDRNTIYF
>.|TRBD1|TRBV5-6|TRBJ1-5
TGTGCCAGCAGCTTTAACAGGGGGCTTCAGCCCCAGCATTTT
CASSFNRGLQPQHF
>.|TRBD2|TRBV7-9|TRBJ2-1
TGTGCCAGTAACATAGCGGGGGAGGGTACCAATGAGCAGTTCTTC
CASNIAGEGTNEQFF
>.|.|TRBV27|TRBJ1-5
TGTGCCAGCAGTCCCTTCGGAAGGGGGTATAGCAATCAGCCCCAGCATTTT
CASSPFGRGYSNQPQHF
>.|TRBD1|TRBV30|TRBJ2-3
TGTGCCATAAAGGACAGGGTAGGCACAGATACGCAGTATTTT
CAIKDRVGTDTQYF
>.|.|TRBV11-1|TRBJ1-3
TGTGCCAGCAGCTGGACTGAAAGCTCTGGAAACACCATATATTTT
CASSWTESSGNTIYF
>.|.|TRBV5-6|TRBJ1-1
TGTGCCAGCAGCGGTACCAGGGTTATTTCGGGCACTGAAGCTTTCTTT
CASSGTRVISGTEAFF
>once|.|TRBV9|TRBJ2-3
TGTGCCAGCAGCGCAGGGATGTCTAGCGCTACGCAGTATTTT
CASSAGMSSATQYF
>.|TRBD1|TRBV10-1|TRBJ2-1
TGCGCCAGCAAACCGGGACAGGGGCTTCATGAGCAGTTCTTC
CASKPGQGLHEQFF
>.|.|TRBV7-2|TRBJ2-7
TGTGCCAGCAGCCTACCGGATAGGTGGACCGGACAGACCCCTTACGAGCAGTACTTC
CASSLPDRWTGQTPYEQYF
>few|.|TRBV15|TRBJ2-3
TGTGCCACCAGCAGAGAGGCGGTGGGGAGTTCAGATACGCAGTATTTT
CATSREAVGSSDTQYF
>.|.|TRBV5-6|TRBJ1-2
TGTGCCAGCAGCTTGGTGGAGGCCTATGGCTACACCTTC
CASSLVEAYGYTF
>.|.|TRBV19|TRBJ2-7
TGTGCCAGTAGTATGCAGAGGGATAATTACGAGCAGTACTTC
CASSMQRDNYEQYF
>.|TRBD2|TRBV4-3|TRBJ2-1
TGCGCCAGCAGCCAAGGTCCCGCTAGCGGGAGTGGTAATGAGCAGTTCTTC
CASSQGPASGSGNEQFF